Each of the 18 T cell receptor beta chains below was sequenced from the same sample in a study of post-analysis software for immune sequencing data. General study findings and limits: Roughly five TRBV segments were more frequent in patients than controls; TRBV5-6, TRBV5-1 and TRBV20-1 belonged to this group.

The TCR beta cDNA libraries contained unique molecular identifiers. MiXCR, applied by TCRdb to the PCR reads, yields one record per CDR3 protein. This sample has about 200,000 distinct CDR3 sequences, with 29% found just once. These receptors' antigens are unknown. The sequencing sample was made of blood. The receptor source for this set is a girl younger than 18 with multiple sclerosis.

As to this clonotype: One junction end disagrees with the germline gene, perhaps due to a read error. The rearrangement uses TRBV15 and TRBJ1-6; D remains unclear. Germline V gene lookup returns CDR1 LNHNV and CDR2 YYDKDF (reference sequence). This CDR3 comprises 14 residues. The CDR3 bases are TGTGCCGCCAGCAGAGATCCCAGTCGGTCACCCCTCCACTTT. The encoded protein is CAASRDPSRSPLHF.

With respect to this clonotype: One base away lies a much larger clone, so this may be a sequencing read error. This chain uses TRBV11-1 with TRBJ2-3, with 7 bases identical to TRBD1. Germline trimming cut 5 bases from V and 0 bases from J; bases unmatched to any gene: 5. Germline V gene lookup returns CDR1 SGHAT and CDR2 FQDESV (reference sequence). CDR3 size: 15 residues. CDR3 sequence: CASSAETGSTDTQYF. The CDR3 bases are TGTGCCAGCAGCGCGGAGACAGGGAGCACAGATACGCAGTATTTT.

This clonotype was seen many times. The V call is TRBV3-1, the J call TRBJ2-4; D unresolved. Germline-derived CDR1 and CDR2 are LGHDT and YNNKEL (reference sequence). V was trimmed by 5 bases and J by 2 bases, leaving 19 bases between them. There are 17 residues in the CDR3. The DNA of the CDR3 is TGTGCCAGCAGCTCAATTGTGGCATCCGGTACCAAAAACATTCAGTACTTC. Translated: CASSSIVASGTKNIQYF.

The chain is built from TRBV5-1 and TRBJ2-2; D may match TRBD1 or TRBD2 (6 bases each). The germline V and J ends were trimmed by 1 base and 4 bases, with 14 bases remaining between them. The CDR3 contains 16 residues. CDR1 and CDR2 (germline): SGHRS, YFSETQ. The CDR3 coding sequence is TGCGCCAGCAGCTTGAGAGGGGGGCCGGGCACCGGGGAGCTGTTTTTT. Protein product: CASSLRGGPGTGELFF.

This rearrangement joins TRBV6-5 to TRBJ1-1; D possibly corresponds to TRBD1 (6 bases). V was shortened by 6 bases and J by 11 bases, with 28 bases between the two germline ends. CDR1 MNHEY and CDR2 SVGAGI come from the germline V gene. This CDR3 has 16 residues. The CDR3 sequence: CASSPLGAGTSVEAFF. Written as DNA, the CDR3 is TGTGCCAGCAGCCCCCTGGGGGCTGGTACGTCCGTGGAGGCTTTCTTT.

Notes on this clonotype: A much larger clone lies a single base off, so this may be a read error. The CDR3 nucleotides are TGTGCCAGCAGTGAACGAGGGGGACTAGCGGGCTACGAGCGGTACTTC. Encoded protein: CASSERGGLAGYERYF. The V gene is TRBV6-1, the J gene TRBJ2-7; 12 bases are a match to TRBD2. The CDR3 has 16 amino acids. The germline V gene has CDR1 MNHNS and CDR2 SASEGT.

This clonotype was detected many times. The chain recombines TRBV2 with TRBJ2-7; D is undetermined. V dropped 6 bases and J dropped 2 bases, with 14 bases sitting between them. Germline V CDR1 and CDR2: SNHLY, FYNNEI. This CDR3 spans 14 amino acids. CDR3 protein: CASSPTHSPYEQYF. The CDR3, as DNA: TGTGCCAGCAGCCCGACACACTCCCCCTACGAGCAGTACTTC.

This clonotype was picked up a small number of times. This rearrangement joins TRBV6-6 to TRBJ1-1; D gene ambiguous. Trimming stripped 4 bases from V and 5 bases from J, with 14 bases between. The germline V gene encodes CDR1 MNHNY and CDR2 SVGAGI (reference sequence). This CDR3 has 14 residues. This CDR3 is CASSLTGVWTEAFF. Written as DNA, the CDR3 is TGTGCCAGCAGTTTAACCGGGGTCTGGACTGAAGCTTTCTTT.

This clonotype was recorded at least ten times. For the CDR3, the DNA is TGTGCCAGCCGGGGGACTAGCGGCTACGAGCAGTACTTC. It yields the protein CASRGTSGYEQYF. V is TRBV3-1 and J is TRBJ2-7, with 11 positions matching TRBD2. The V gene end was trimmed by 8 bases and the J gene end by 3 bases; junction bases not matched to a gene: 3. CDR3 length: 13 amino acids. Germline V gene data show CDR1 as LGHDT and CDR2 as YNNKEL (reference sequence).

This clonotype turned up a few times. V and J are TRBV5-1 and TRBJ2-4; the D call may be TRBD1 or TRBD2 (5 bases each). Germline V gene sequence: CDR1 SGHRS, CDR2 YFSETQ. Trimming removed 4 bases from V and 13 bases from J, with 18 bases in between. This CDR3 has 13 amino acids. The CDR3 DNA follows: TGCGCCAGCAGCGAAGGGACCCCGTCAGAGCAGTACTTC. Protein: CASSEGTPSEQYF.

The sample holds many counts of this clonotype. J is TRBJ1-6 and V is TRBV7-9, with D unclear. The CDR3 runs to 14 residues. V was pared by 3 bases and J by 7 bases, with 10 bases between. Germline CDR1 SEHNR, CDR2 FQNEAQ (reference sequence). CDR3 loop: CASSFVRKNSPLHF. The CDR3 nucleotides are TGTGCCAGCAGCTTTGTCAGGAAAAATTCACCCCTCCACTTT.

The chain's CDR3 is CAWSEHGWEAQHF. DNA for the CDR3: TGTGCCTGGAGTGAACATGGATGGGAAGCCCAGCATTTT. This rearrangement joins TRBV30 to TRBJ1-5; D ambiguous. The V gene's germline CDR1 is GTSNPN and CDR2 SVGIG (reference sequence). The V end lost 1 base, the J end lost 11 bases, and 15 bases lay between the germline ends. The CDR3 loop spans 13 amino acids. The full variable domain, rest sourced from reference TRBV30 and TRBJ1-5, is SQTIHQWPATLVQPVGSPLSLECTVEGTSNPNLYWYRQAAGRGLQLLFYSVGIGQISSEVPQNLSASRPQDRQFILSSKKLLLSDSGFYLCAWSEHGWEAQHFGDGTRLSIL.

The chain combines TRBV20-1 with TRBJ2-5; 10 bases fit TRBD2. CDR1 is DFQATT and CDR2 is SNEGSKA in the germline V gene (reference sequence). The trim removed 0 bases at V and 11 bases at J, leaving 6 bases unmatched. CDR3 length: 13 amino acids. The CDR3: CSARDGLAAEQYF. In DNA form, the CDR3 reads TGCAGTGCTAGAGATGGACTAGCGGCTGAGCAGTACTTC.

The V and J genes are TRBV5-1 and TRBJ1-1; D is perhaps TRBD1 (5 bases). Germline V gives CDR1 SGHRS, CDR2 YFSETQ. CDR3 size: 16 residues. V gave up 4 bases and J gave up 0 bases, with 16 bases separating them. The CDR3 is CASSQVQVKLNTEAFF. In DNA form, the CDR3 reads TGCGCCAGCAGCCAAGTACAGGTGAAATTGAACACTGAAGCTTTCTTT.

This chain links TRBV5-1 with TRBJ1-1; TRBD1 matches at 11 bases. Per germline, CDR1 SGHRS and CDR2 YFSETQ. V shed 7 bases and J 5 bases; nucleotides not matched to a gene: 10. The CDR3 has 15 residues. In nucleotides, the CDR3 is TGCGCCAGCGAAGAATTCGGACAGGGGGCAACTGAAGCTTTCTTT. Translated: CASEEFGQGATEAFF. Complete variable domain (other parts from reference TRBV5-1 and TRBJ1-1): KAGVTQTPRYLIKTRGQQVTLSCSPISGHRSVSWYQQTPGQGLQFLFEYFSETQRNKGNFPGRFSGRQFSNSRSEMNVSTLELGDSALYLCASEEFGQGATEAFFGQGTRLTVV.

V usage is TRBV20-1 and J usage is TRBJ2-1; 10 nucleotides match TRBD2. The end of the DNA aligns better with TRBJ2-7, so the J call may be wrong. The CDR3 contains 14 residues. Germline CDR1 reads DFQATT; CDR2 reads SNEGSKA (reference sequence). The CDR3 is CSARSAGGPYEQYF. In DNA, the CDR3 is TGCAGTGCTCGTTCAGCGGGAGGGCCGTACGAGCAGTACTTC.

The chain joins TRBV27 to TRBJ2-1; D may be TRBD2 (5 bases). The J call may be mistaken, given a closer DNA end match to TRBJ2-7. This CDR3 spans 16 amino acids. Germline loops: CDR1 MNHEY, CDR2 SMNVEV (reference sequence). CDR3 in DNA: TGTGCCAGCAGACCCCCTAGCCCGCTCGCCTACAATGAGCAGTACTTC. Amino acid sequence: CASRPPSPLAYNEQYF.

In its sample, this clonotype was seen many times. The chain couples TRBV29-1 to TRBJ2-1; possibly TRBD1 for D (6 bases). Trimming left V 6 bases short and J 4 bases short, with 19 bases between. The CDR3 runs 15 residues. The germline gives CDR1 SQVTM, CDR2 ANQGSEA. CDR3 DNA: TGCAGCGTAACATCGGGACACAGGAATTACAATGAGCAGTTCTTC. Its protein product is CSVTSGHRNYNEQFF.